These 13 T cell receptor beta chains originate from one sample sequenced in a study of blood T cell repertoires in COVID-19. The method was immunoSEQ multiplex PCR; TCRdb's version includes in-frame clones alone and lacks a portion of them. The repertoire holds approximately 250,000 clones, with around four fifths as singletons. The specimen was peripheral blood. The receptors stem from a woman between 55 and 75 years old with active or convalescent COVID-19.

This chain links TRBV11-3 with TRBJ2-7; D not resolved. V lost 3 bases and J 3 bases, leaving 15 bases between the germline ends. There are 15 residues in the CDR3. Germline V gene sequence: CDR1 SGHNT, CDR2 YENEEA. This chain's CDR3 is CASSFPDSPGYEQYV. In DNA form, the CDR3 reads TGTGCCAGCAGCTTCCCCGACTCCCCGGGCTACGAGCAGTACGTC.

The chain links TRBV2 to TRBJ1-6; 7 bases map to TRBD1. The CDR3 is 14 amino acids. V lost 6 bases and J lost 5; bases outside the gene matches: 4. Germline CDR1 SNHLY, CDR2 FYNNEI. The CDR3 is CASRGDRNNSPLHF. For the CDR3, the DNA is TGTGCCAGCAGGGGGGACAGAAATAATTCACCCCTCCACTTT.

The rearrangement uses TRBV4-2 and TRBJ2-1; D uncertain. The V and J ends lost 0 bases and 5 bases respectively, with 8 bases between them. CDR1 and CDR2 (germline): LGHNA, YNFKEQ. The CDR3 length is 14 residues. Here the CDR3 DNA reads TGTGCCAGCAGCCAAGAGGCTTCCCACAATGAGCAGTTCTTC. Protein product: CASSQEASHNEQFF.

This clone occurred once. The chain carries TRBV5-4 and TRBJ2-2; TRBD2 matches at 11 bases. The length of the CDR3 is 18 residues. V shed 4 bases, J shed 0 bases, and the junction held 8 bases outside the gene matches. Germline assignment: CDR1 SGHNT and CDR2 YYREEE (reference sequence). CDR3 loop: CASSPRLAGSTNTGELFF. The DNA of the CDR3 is TGTGCCAGCAGCCCCCGACTAGCGGGATCCACGAACACCGGGGAGCTGTTTTTT.

The chain recombines TRBV6-5 with TRBJ1-5; 8 nucleotides align to TRBD1. The V gene end was trimmed by 8 bases and the J gene end by 6 bases; junction bases not matched to a gene: 12. The CDR3 spans 15 residues. Germline V gene lookup returns CDR1 MNHEY and CDR2 SVGAGI. The CDR3 sequence is CASLSDRGLTQPQHF. CDR3 coding DNA: TGTGCCAGCCTGTCTGACAGGGGATTGACTCAGCCCCAGCATTTT.

The chain carries TRBV3-1 (or the pseudogene TRBV3-2) and TRBJ2-7, with D possibly matching TRBD2 (5 bases). This CDR3 is built from 13 residues. Germline V gene lookup returns CDR1 LGHDT and CDR2 YNNKEL (reference sequence). With 6 bases removed from V and 3 bases from J, the gap between germline ends came to 12 bases. The CDR3 loop reads CASSPPEGYEQYF. In DNA, the CDR3 is TGTGCCAGCAGTCCACCTGAGGGCTACGAGCAGTACTTC.

The chain uses TRBV24-1 and TRBJ1-1, with 8 nucleotides matching TRBD1. The V gene end was trimmed by 2 bases and the J gene end by 1 base; junction bases not matched to a gene: 5. In germline, CDR1 is KGHDR, CDR2 SFDVKD. The CDR3 sequence is 16 residues long. The CDR3 sequence: CATSDSKTGENTEAFF. Here the CDR3 DNA reads TGTGCCACCAGTGATTCCAAGACAGGGGAGAACACTGAAGCTTTCTTT.

The J gene is TRBJ1-2, the V gene TRBV5-4; D is ambiguous. Germline CDR1 reads SGHNT; CDR2 reads YYREEE (reference sequence). Trimming cost V 0 bases and J 6 bases, with 9 bases left between them. CDR3 size: 13 residues. This chain's CDR3 is CASSLGEVNGYTF. The CDR3 coding sequence is TGTGCCAGCAGCTTGGGGGAGGTGAATGGCTACACCTTC.

The chain is built from TRBV19 and TRBJ1-5; D possibly corresponds to TRBD1 (5 bases). Trimming stripped 1 base from V and 3 bases from J, with 16 bases between. The CDR3 is 17 amino acids. In germline, CDR1 is LNHDA, CDR2 SQIVND (reference sequence). CDR3: CASSIGTGGRANQPQHF. The CDR3 DNA sequence: TGTGCCAGTAGTATAGGAACCGGGGGTCGGGCCAATCAGCCCCAGCATTTT.

The V and J genes are TRBV5-4 and TRBJ2-1; 7 nucleotides line up with TRBD2. Trimming removed 4 bases from V and 8 bases from J; junction bases left unmatched: 12. The length of the CDR3 is 15 residues. Germline CDR1 is SGHNT and CDR2 is YYREEE (reference sequence). Here the CDR3 reads CASSLRLGGLDEQFF. The CDR3 nucleotides read TGTGCCAGCAGCCTCCGGTTGGGAGGGCTCGATGAGCAGTTCTTC.

The chain combines TRBV6-5 with TRBJ2-7, with 8 nucleotides matching TRBD1. J was trimmed by 6 bases and V by 7 bases; bases with no gene match: 8. Germline loops: CDR1 MNHEY, CDR2 SVGAGI. The CDR3 spans 13 residues. The CDR3 DNA reads as TGTGCCAGCACCAACAGGGGGATTGGCGAGCAGTACTTC. Translating gives CASTNRGIGEQYF.

This rearrangement joins TRBV10-3 to TRBJ2-1, with 8 bases that match TRBD1. Germline values: CDR1 ENHRY, CDR2 SYGVKD. The CDR3 extends over 14 amino acids. Losses at the gene ends were 6 bases for V and 5 bases for J; bases not matched to a gene: 6. CDR3 region: CAISRGRTDNEQFF. DNA for the CDR3: TGTGCCATCAGCAGGGGGCGAACCGACAATGAGCAGTTCTTC.

The CDR3 nucleotides read TGTGCCAGCAGCTTATCTAGCGAGTTCTACAATGAGCAGTTCTTC. It is translated as CASSLSSEFYNEQFF. V and J are TRBV7-9 and TRBJ2-1; maybe TRBD2 (6 bases). The CDR3 covers 15 residues. The V gene lost 2 bases and the J gene lost 3 bases, with 11 bases spanning the gap. Germline V CDR1 and CDR2: SEHNR, FQNEAQ (reference sequence).